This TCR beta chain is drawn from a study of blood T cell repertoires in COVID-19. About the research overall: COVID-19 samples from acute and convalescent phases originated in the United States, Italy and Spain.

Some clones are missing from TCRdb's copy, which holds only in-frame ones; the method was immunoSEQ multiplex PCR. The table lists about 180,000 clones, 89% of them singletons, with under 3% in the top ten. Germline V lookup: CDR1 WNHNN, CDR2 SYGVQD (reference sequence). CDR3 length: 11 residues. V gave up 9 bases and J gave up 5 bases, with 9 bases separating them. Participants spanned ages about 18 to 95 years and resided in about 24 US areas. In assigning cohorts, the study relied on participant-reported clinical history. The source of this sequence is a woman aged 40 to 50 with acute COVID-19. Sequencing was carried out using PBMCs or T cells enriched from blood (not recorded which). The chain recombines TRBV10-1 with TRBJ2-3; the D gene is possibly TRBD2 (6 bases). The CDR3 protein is CASEGGDTQYF. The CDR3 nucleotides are TGCGCCAGTGAGGGAGGAGATACGCAGTATTTT.